The source of this T cell receptor beta chain is a study of Ad26.COV2.S vaccination and SARS-CoV-2 variants. Study overall: As a participant in COV1001, the donor was in the Ad26.COV2.S trial arm. By the intramuscular route, Ad26.COV2.S was given once, or twice 56 days apart.

The CDR3 is 17 amino acids. The ends were cut back, 4 bases at V and 9 bases at J, with 23 bases in the middle. Germline CDR1 is SGHDT and CDR2 is YYEEEE. TCRdb's copy holds only in-frame clones and misses some; the assay was immunoSEQ multiplex PCR. The table shows about 350,000 clones, with about 86% occurring only once. Treatment described: about 20 received Ad26.COV2.S at low or high dose, single or two shots; roughly five received placebo; per-sample allocation not given. Sample collection was performed on day 63 after the first vaccine or placebo injection. Sequencing used peripheral blood, obtained in a trial of Ad26.COV2.S vaccine versus placebo. The chain joins TRBV5-6 to TRBJ1-6; no clear D. This receptor was identified in a person aged 18 to 59 who received the Ad26.COV2.S COVID-19 vaccine or a placebo. CDR3 DNA sequence: TGTGCCAGCAGCGCCACCACCTCAATCCCCGCGACTTCACCCCTCCACTTT. It is translated as CASSATTSIPATSPLHF.